Presented here are 8 T cell receptor beta chains from one specimen sequenced in a study of PD-L1 blockade in urothelial cancer. The table came from immunoSEQ multiplex PCR; TCRdb's copy has only in-frame clones and leaves some out. Of 100,000 or so clones in the sample, around 90% are singletons; the top ten hold approximately 1%. Sequencing was performed on PBMCs, taken around atezolizumab (anti-PD-L1) treatment. Source of these receptors: a woman of 80 years or more with urothelial cancer.

Notes on this clone: Other DNA sequences in the same sample also yield this CDR3. The chain employs TRBV7-9 and TRBJ2-3; 9 bases align to TRBD2. The CDR3 contains 16 residues. The junction had 1 base not matched to a gene; V was cut back by 0 bases and J by 0 bases. Germline CDR1 reads SEHNR; CDR2 reads FQNEAQ (reference sequence). The CDR3 DNA follows: TGTGCCAGCAGCTTAGCGCTAGCGGGAAGCACAGATACGCAGTATTTT. Translating it yields CASSLALAGSTDTQYF.

V is TRBV6-5 and J is TRBJ2-5; D is perhaps TRBD1 (6 bases). Germline assignment: CDR1 MNHEY and CDR2 SVGAGI. CDR3 length equals 12 residues. V lost 4 bases to trimming and J lost 5 bases, with 8 bases between them. The CDR3 nucleotides are TGTGCCAGCAGTTCCCAGGGGGAGACCCAGTACTTC. It codes for CASSSQGETQYF.

The rearrangement uses TRBV2 and TRBJ2-2; D is unclear. The CDR3 has 14 residues. Germline CDR1 and CDR2: SNHLY and FYNNEI. V lost 4 bases and J lost 1, with 7 bases in between. CDR3 amino acids: CASSGELNTGELFF. CDR3 sequence (DNA): TGTGCCAGCAGTGGCGAGTTGAACACCGGGGAGCTGTTTTTT.

The CDR3 DNA follows: TGTGCCAGCAGCAACATGGGGGGCGAGCAGTACTTC. It yields the protein CASSNMGGEQYF. The gene calls are TRBV7-3 and TRBJ2-7; tentatively, D is TRBD2 (6 bases). Per the germline V gene, CDR1 is SGHTA and CDR2 is FQGTGA. The CDR3 contains 12 residues. The ends were cut back, 5 bases at V and 6 bases at J, with 11 bases in the middle. Full variable domain (outside the CDR3, taken from reference TRBV7-3 and TRBJ2-7): GAGVSQTPSNKVTEKGKYVELRCDPISGHTALYWYRQSLGQGPEFLIYFQGTGAADDSGLPNDRFFAVRPEGSVSTLKIQRTERGDSAVYLCASSNMGGEQYFGPGTRLTVT.

The gene calls are TRBV7-7 and TRBJ2-1; D unresolved. This CDR3 spans 13 amino acids. With 5 bases removed from V and 7 bases from J, the gap between germline ends came to 12 bases. Germline loops: CDR1 SSHAT, CDR2 FNYEAQ (reference sequence). CDR3 nucleotide sequence: TGTGCCAGCAGCCCCGCCTTACTTAATGAGCAGTTCTTC. This sequence encodes CASSPALLNEQFF.

Here the CDR3 reads CASSDGTSGSTGELFF. CDR3 nucleotide sequence: TGTGCCAGCAGCGACGGGACTAGCGGGAGCACCGGGGAGCTGTTTTTT. This chain joins TRBV7-3 and TRBJ2-2; TRBD2 matches at 14 bases. CDR1 SGHTA and CDR2 FQGTGA come from the germline V gene. The CDR3 spans 16 residues. The V segment lost 5 bases and the J segment 4 bases; nucleotides outside the gene matches: 3.

This chain connects TRBV7-2 to TRBJ2-2; TRBD2 is a possible D gene (5 bases). There are 13 residues in the CDR3. Trimming took 5 bases from V and 9 from J, leaving 13 bases between them. CDR1 and CDR2 (germline): SGHTA, FQGNSA. This CDR3 reads CASSPGLRRELFF. The CDR3 DNA reads TGTGCCAGCAGCCCAGGACTTAGGAGGGAGCTGTTTTTT.

The genes are TRBV27 and TRBJ1-1, with D perhaps matching TRBD1 (5 bases). V dropped 5 bases and J dropped 4 bases, with 11 bases sitting between them. Germline lookup yields CDR1 MNHEY and CDR2 SMNVEV (reference sequence). CDR3 length equals 13 residues. This CDR3 is CASSLGGSTEAFF. Here the CDR3 DNA reads TGTGCCAGCAGTCTCGGGGGGAGCACTGAAGCTTTCTTT.